These 18 T cell receptor beta chains originate from one sample sequenced in a study of cytomegalovirus exposure and HLA in healthy donors. The PCR contained 60 Vbeta and 13 Jbeta primers. Sequencing used immunoSEQ multiplex PCR; TCRdb keeps in-frame clones, though not all of them. The table has more than 110,000 clones, about three quarters seen once; the top ten hold less than 5%. The specimen sequenced was PBMCs. These receptor sequences come from a male donor in good health and CMV-seronegative.

The CDR3 region is CASSSGTGLHEQYF. In DNA form, the CDR3 reads TGTGCCAGTAGTTCCGGGACAGGGTTACACGAGCAGTACTTC. This chain uses TRBV19 with TRBJ2-7, with TRBD1 identical over 9 bases. Looked up from germline, CDR1 is LNHDA and CDR2 is SQIVND (reference sequence). Trimming at V came to 5 bases and at J to 5 bases, leaving 7 bases not matched to a gene. The CDR3 extends over 14 amino acids. The variable domain in full, completed from reference TRBV19 and TRBJ2-7, reads DGGITQSPKYLFRKEGQNVTLSCEQNLNHDAMYWYRQDPGQGLRLIYYSQIVNDFQKGDIAEGYSVSREKKESFPLTVTSAQKNPTAFYLCASSSGTGLHEQYFGPGTRLTVT.

The rearrangement uses TRBV19 and TRBJ2-7; D gene ambiguous. CDR3 length: 10 amino acids. Germline CDR1 and CDR2: LNHDA and SQIVND (reference sequence). Between the trimmed V and J ends, which lost 4 bases and 10 bases, there was a span of 8 bases. The CDR3 spells CASSTLSQYF. For the CDR3, the DNA is TGTGCCAGTAGTACCCTATCCCAGTACTTC.

This clone is a singleton in its sample. One end of the junction does not line up with germline, which may come from a read error. The chain is built from TRBV6-5 and TRBJ2-6; D may be TRBD1 (5 bases). This CDR3 comprises 16 residues. Germline CDR1 MNHEY, CDR2 SVGAGI. The CDR3 here is CASSYSRSSGANGLTF. For the CDR3, the DNA is TGTGCCAGCAGTTACTCGAGGAGCTCTGGGGCCAACGGCCTGACTTTC.

Regarding this clone: A junction end diverges from the germline sequence, so it may reflect a read error. J is TRBJ1-1 and V is TRBV2, with a possible D match to TRBD1 (6 bases). In germline, CDR1 is SNHLY, CDR2 FYNNEI. This CDR3 is built from 13 residues. CDR3 coding DNA: TGTACCAGCATCTGGGACAATAGAGATCGAGCTTTCTTT. This gives the protein CTSIWDNRDRAFF. The whole variable domain, filled in from reference TRBV2 and TRBJ1-1, reads EPEVTQTPSHQVTQMGQEVILRCVPISNHLYFYWYRQILGQKVEFLVSFYNNEISEKSEIFDDQFSVERPDGSNFTLKIRSTKLEDSAMYFCTSIWDNRDRAFFGQGTRLTVV.

This clone has just a few counts. The chain employs TRBV19 and TRBJ1-2, with 7 positions matching TRBD1. The V gene end was trimmed by 3 bases and the J gene end by 8 bases; junction bases not matched to a gene: 15. From germline, CDR1 is LNHDA and CDR2 SQIVND (reference sequence). The CDR3 runs 16 residues. CDR3 residues: CASSMSGGGRTSGYTF. DNA for the CDR3: TGTGCCAGTAGTATGAGTGGAGGGGGCCGGACGTCGGGCTACACCTTC.

The gene calls are TRBV19 and TRBJ2-7; perhaps TRBD2 as D (5 bases). Germline CDR1 reads LNHDA; CDR2 reads SQIVND (reference sequence). The CDR3 totals 12 residues. Trimming removed 10 bases from V and 2 bases from J, with 12 bases in between. The CDR3 nucleotides are TGTGCCACCGCGGGTGAGGCCTACGAGCAGTACTTC. It is translated as CATAGEAYEQYF. Variable domain in full (rest from reference TRBV19 and TRBJ2-7): DGGITQSPKYLFRKEGQNVTLSCEQNLNHDAMYWYRQDPGQGLRLIYYSQIVNDFQKGDIAEGYSVSREKKESFPLTVTSAQKNPTAFYLCATAGEAYEQYFGPGTRLTVT.

The chain couples TRBV6-1 to TRBJ2-7; 10 nucleotides line up with TRBD2. The CDR3 is 15 residues long. Germline-derived CDR1 and CDR2 are MNHNS and SASEGT. After removal of 1 base from V and 4 bases from J, the junction contained 4 bases not matched to a gene. CDR3 coding DNA: TGTGCCAGCAGTGAAGGTGTGACTAGCGGGTACGAGCAGTACTTC. This codes for CASSEGVTSGYEQYF.

The chain joins TRBV7-2 to TRBJ2-1; D is perhaps TRBD2 (5 bases). Germline V gene sequence: CDR1 SGHTA, CDR2 FQGNSA. V lost 1 base to trimming and J lost 12 bases, with 16 bases between them. This CDR3 contains 14 residues. In DNA, the CDR3 is TGTGCCAGCAGCTTAGGGACCGGGGAAGGCGGGCAGTTCTTC. Its translation is CASSLGTGEGGQFF.

The genes are TRBV19 and TRBJ2-5; 7 positions match TRBD2. CDR1 is LNHDA and CDR2 is SQIVND in the germline V gene (reference sequence). V lost 5 bases to trimming and J lost 5 bases; unmatched junction nucleotides: 23. The CDR3 is made up of 19 amino acids. The CDR3 region is CASSPRGSAGSKTWETQYF. In nucleotides, the CDR3 is TGTGCCAGTAGTCCACGGGGTTCAGCGGGGAGCAAAACCTGGGAGACCCAGTACTTC.

The chain has TRBV7-3 and TRBJ1-5; TRBD1 matches at 7 bases. With 2 bases clipped from V and 5 bases from J, the junction kept 0 bases outside the gene matches. The CDR3 covers 13 residues. CDR1 is SGHTA, CDR2 FQGTGA, per germline. The CDR3, as DNA: TGTGCCAGCAGCTTACAGGGGGATCAGCCCCAGCATTTT. Translating it yields CASSLQGDQPQHF.

The rearrangement uses TRBV11-2 and TRBJ2-1; 8 bases match TRBD2. There are 16 residues in the CDR3. The junction had 6 bases not matched to a gene; V was cut back by 5 bases and J by 0 bases. CDR1 is SGHAT and CDR2 is FQNNGV in the germline V gene. The CDR3 is CASSPLAGPSYNEQFF. The CDR3 nucleotides are TGTGCCAGCAGCCCATTAGCGGGGCCCTCCTACAATGAGCAGTTCTTC.

This clone has only a few counts. The chain recombines TRBV2 with TRBJ1-1; maybe TRBD1 (5 bases). CDR3 length: 16 amino acids. V lost 6 bases and J 4 bases, leaving 21 bases between the germline ends. Germline values: CDR1 SNHLY, CDR2 FYNNEI. The CDR3 nucleotides are TGTGCCAGCAGAACCGCGGACAATTTTATAATCACTGAAGCTTTCTTT. Translated: CASRTADNFIITEAFF.

To note about this clone: The sample has other DNA sequences that encode this CDR3 too. The V gene is TRBV9, the J gene TRBJ1-1, with TRBD1 matching over 8 bases. The CDR3 runs to 14 residues. Trimming removed 3 bases from V and 4 bases from J; junction bases left unmatched: 5. In germline, CDR1 is SGDLS, CDR2 YYNGEE. The CDR3 reads CASSALQGVTEAFF. The CDR3 DNA is TGTGCCAGCAGCGCCCTACAGGGGGTCACTGAAGCTTTCTTT.

The chain uses TRBV9 and TRBJ2-1; D unresolved. The CDR3 is 12 residues long. In germline, CDR1 is SGDLS, CDR2 YYNGEE. Trimming removed 2 bases from V and 9 bases from J, with 9 bases in between. For the CDR3, the DNA is TGTGCCAGCAGCGTTGAACCCGGTGAGCAGTTCTTC. It translates to CASSVEPGEQFF.

The chain is built from TRBV5-6 and TRBJ2-1, with 13 bases fitting TRBD2. The germline V gene encodes CDR1 SGHDT and CDR2 YYEEEE. The V segment lost 2 bases and the J segment 9 bases; nucleotides outside the gene matches: 5. The length of the CDR3 is 15 residues. CDR3 coding DNA: TGTGCCAGCAGCTTACGGACTAGCGGGAGTAGTGAGCAGTTCTTC. The encoded protein is CASSLRTSGSSEQFF.

The V call is TRBV2, the J call TRBJ2-7, with TRBD2 matching over 7 bases. Per the germline V gene, CDR1 is SNHLY and CDR2 is FYNNEI. V shed 4 bases and J 3 bases; nucleotides not matched to a gene: 9. This CDR3 contains 15 residues. The CDR3 DNA reads as TGTGCCAGCAGTGGGGGTGCGGGAGATGACTACGAGCAGTACTTC. This codes for CASSGGAGDDYEQYF. Combining the CDR3 with reference TRBV2 and TRBJ2-7 gives the whole variable domain EPEVTQTPSHQVTQMGQEVILRCVPISNHLYFYWYRQILGQKVEFLVSFYNNEISEKSEIFDDQFSVERPDGSNFTLKIRSTKLEDSAMYFCASSGGAGDDYEQYFGPGTRLTVT.

The rearrangement links TRBV19 to TRBJ1-2; possibly TRBD1 for D (5 bases). Germline V gene data show CDR1 as LNHDA and CDR2 as SQIVND (reference sequence). The V and J ends lost 4 bases and 3 bases respectively, with 18 bases between them. The CDR3 spans 16 residues. The CDR3 sequence: CASSTPAGGADYGYTF. In nucleotides, the CDR3 is TGTGCCAGTAGTACTCCAGCCGGGGGTGCCGACTATGGCTACACCTTC.

There are a few counts of this clone. The rearrangement uses TRBV29-1 and TRBJ2-7, with TRBD1 matching 10 bases. Trimming at V came to 6 bases and at J to 3 bases, leaving 5 bases not matched to a gene. The germline V gene has CDR1 SQVTM and CDR2 ANQGSEA. The CDR3 has 13 residues. CDR3: CSVGTGEDYEQYF. DNA for the CDR3: TGCAGCGTGGGGACAGGGGAGGACTACGAGCAGTACTTC.